Listed below are T cell receptor beta chains from one sample, sequenced in a study of post-analysis software for immune sequencing data. MiXCR, run by TCRdb on the PCR reads, gives a single entry per CDR3 protein. The sample consists of 750,000 to 950,000 distinct CDR3 sequences, around 42% of them appearing once. Sequenced material: blood. Receptor source: a girl aged 10 to 17 with multiple sclerosis. CDR3s include the opening cysteine and the closing phenylalanine or tryptophan. Fields, in order: clone size, V gene, J gene, D gene, CDR3 protein, CDR3 DNA. The D gene is left open where the match is weak. The size field is filled for only some rows; it gives once, few, many or a size class.

size: few
V: TRBV4-2
J: TRBJ2-1
D: .
CDR3: CASSQYDTSSNEQFF
DNA: TGTGCCAGCAGCCAATACGACACTAGCAGCAATGAGCAGTTCTTC

size: .
V: TRBV6-6
J: TRBJ2-1
D: TRBD1
CDR3: CASTQIGQGNEQFF
DNA: TGTGCCAGCACCCAAATAGGACAGGGGAATGAGCAGTTCTTC

size: .
V: TRBV28
J: TRBJ2-5
D: TRBD1
CDR3: CASSQLDRVGETQYF
DNA: TGTGCCAGCAGTCAGCTCGACAGGGTTGGGGAGACCCAGTACTTC

size: .
V: TRBV7-9
J: TRBJ2-3
D: TRBD2
CDR3: CASSPPGLGDTQYF
DNA: TGTGCCAGCAGCCCCCCGGGACTAGGGGATACGCAGTATTTT

size: .
V: TRBV28
J: TRBJ2-7
D: TRBD1
CDR3: CASIPDRAKGFEQYF
DNA: TGTGCCAGCATTCCGGACAGGGCAAAGGGTTTCGAGCAGTACTTC

size: .
V: TRBV10-3
J: TRBJ1-1
D: .
CDR3: CAISGSGREVSSEAFF
DNA: TGTGCCATCAGTGGGAGCGGCAGGGAAGTTTCTAGTGAAGCTTTCTTT

size: many
V: TRBV5-1
J: TRBJ2-5
D: .
CDR3: CASSLEGEETQYF
DNA: TGCGCCAGCAGCTTGGAAGGGGAGGAGACCCAGTACTTC

size: .
V: TRBV6-6
J: TRBJ2-5
D: .
CDR3: CASEAETQYF
DNA: TGTGCCAGCGAGGCAGAGACCCAGTACTTC

size: .
V: TRBV27
J: TRBJ2-1
D: .
CDR3: CASSLWRVDNEQFF
DNA: TGTGCCAGCAGTTTATGGCGGGTGGACAATGAGCAGTTCTTC

size: few
V: TRBV10-3
J: TRBJ2-3
D: .
CDR3: CAISVGVVKGTDTQYF
DNA: TGTGCCATCAGTGTTGGCGTAGTTAAGGGGACAGATACGCAGTATTTT

size: .
V: TRBV20-1
J: TRBJ2-3
D: TRBD2
CDR3: CSARLAVSTDTQYF
DNA: TGCAGTGCTAGACTAGCGGTGAGCACAGATACGCAGTATTTT

size: once
V: TRBV4-1
J: TRBJ1-2
D: .
CDR3: CASSQDGTPRYYGYTF
DNA: TGCGCCAGCAGCCAAGATGGGACTCCGCGCTACTATGGCTACACCTTC

size: .
V: TRBV20-1
J: TRBJ2-7
D: TRBD2
CDR3: CSASDPSGRATSYEQYF
DNA: TGCAGTGCTAGTGATCCTAGCGGGAGGGCCACCTCCTACGAGCAGTACTTC

size: few
V: TRBV12-3/TRBV12-4
J: TRBJ2-1
D: TRBD1
CDR3: CASSQTGTGSSGRQFF
DNA: TGTGCCAGCAGTCAAACCGGGACAGGGAGCTCGGGTAGGCAGTTCTTC

size: .
V: TRBV9
J: TRBJ2-7
D: .
CDR3: CASSATIASYEQYF
DNA: TGTGCCAGCAGCGCCACTATCGCCAGCTACGAGCAGTACTTC

size: .
V: TRBV4-3
J: TRBJ2-1
D: .
CDR3: CASSQVRGSEQFF
DNA: TGCGCCAGCAGCCAGGTCAGGGGTTCTGAGCAGTTCTTC

size: few
V: TRBV12-3/TRBV12-4
J: TRBJ2-7
D: TRBD2
CDR3: CASSQTSGSRGEQYF
DNA: TGTGCCAGCAGTCAAACTAGCGGGAGTAGAGGCGAGCAGTACTTC

size: .
V: TRBV7-2
J: TRBJ1-5
D: .
CDR3: CASSLDPGVRQLQHF
DNA: TGTGCCAGCAGCTTAGACCCAGGGGTACGACAGCTCCAGCATTTT

size: .
V: TRBV20-1
J: TRBJ2-2
D: TRBD2
CDR3: CSAGTSGITGELFF
DNA: TGCAGTGCCGGGACTAGCGGGATCACCGGGGAGCTGTTTTTT

size: .
V: TRBV25-1
J: TRBJ1-2
D: .
CDR3: CASSGMGQGLGYGYTF
DNA: TGTGCCAGCAGTGGGATGGGGCAGGGGCTGGGCTATGGCTACACCTTC

size: .
V: TRBV28
J: TRBJ1-2
D: .
CDR3: CASSRAAYGYTF
DNA: TGTGCCAGCAGTCGGGCGGCTTATGGCTACACCTTC

size: .
V: TRBV24-1
J: TRBJ2-1
D: TRBD2
CDR3: CATSDRQVLAEEQFF
DNA: TGTGCCACCAGTGATCGGCAGGTACTAGCGGAGGAGCAGTTCTTC

size: .
V: TRBV7-8
J: TRBJ2-7
D: .
CDR3: CASSTRRTYYEQYF
DNA: TGTGCCAGCAGCACTAGGCGGACCTACTACGAGCAGTACTTC